Each of the 9 T cell receptor beta chains below was sequenced from the same sample in a study of vaccination and CD4 T cells after COVID-19 (dated by TCRdb to about 2022). The library was generated by PCR. Instrument on record: Illumina iSeq 100. At the Johns Hopkins FTIC core, DNA from the cultured CD4+ T cells underwent TCR sequencing with the Oncomine TCR Beta short-read assay. TCRdb itself trimmed the public reads at Q25 with fastp, ran MiXCR and retained productive beta chains. For every CDR3 protein sequence, its rows merge into one entry that carries the most common genes and DNA. The table for this sample lists fewer than 15,000 distinct CDR3 sequences; about two fifths of them were counted only once. The ten largest clonotypes hold 10% to 15% of the sample. Interpreted using the paper, the treatment or condition label stands for: approximately 9-day PBMC culture with coronavirus spike peptide pools or control peptides (ViraFEST assay).

The antigens of these receptors remain unknown. Sequences were obtained from CD4+ T cells from blood, cultured in vitro. The origin of the receptors is a human donor who had recovered from COVID-19.

The V gene is TRBV28, the J gene TRBJ2-3, with TRBD2 identical over 7 bases. The germline gives CDR1 MDHEN, CDR2 SYDVKM. This CDR3 is 13 amino acids long. V lost 2 bases to trimming and J lost 7 bases; unmatched junction nucleotides: 3. Written as DNA, the CDR3 is TGTGCCAGCAGTTTAAGAAGCGGGAATACGCAGTATTTT. Translation gives CASSLRSGNTQYF.

This rearrangement joins TRBV19 to TRBJ2-7; tentatively, D is TRBD1 (5 bases). The CDR3 runs 14 residues. Germline assignment: CDR1 LNHDA and CDR2 SQIVND (reference sequence). The ends were cut back, 1 base at V and 2 bases at J, with 9 bases in the middle. The CDR3 DNA follows: TGTGCCAGTAGTATAGCGAAGGGGCCCTACGAGCAGTACTTC. Translated, it gives CASSIAKGPYEQYF. Together with reference TRBV19 and TRBJ2-7, the CDR3 gives the full variable domain: DGGITQSPKYLFRKEGQNVTLSCEQNLNHDAMYWYRQDPGQGLRLIYYSQIVNDFQKGDIAEGYSVSREKKESFPLTVTSAQKNPTAFYLCASSIAKGPYEQYFGPGTRLTVT.

The chain carries TRBV10-3 and TRBJ2-7; 11 bases align to TRBD2. Trimming took 6 bases from V and 7 from J; bases not matched to a gene: 11. This CDR3 region has 15 residues. CDR1 ENHRY and CDR2 SYGVKD come from the germline V gene. The CDR3 reads CAISRNSGRAGEQYF. Written as DNA, the CDR3 is TGTGCCATCAGCCGGAATAGCGGGAGGGCCGGGGAGCAGTACTTC.

This clonotype was seen a single time. CDR3 DNA: TGCAGCACCTACGGGACTAGCGGGAGTAGGAGGTTTGATACGCAGTATTTT. Translation gives CSTYGTSGSRRFDTQYF. The chain links TRBV20-1 to TRBJ2-3; 14 positions agree with TRBD2. Germline CDR1 DFQATT, CDR2 SNEGSKA (reference sequence). The CDR3 runs 17 residues.

V usage is TRBV3-1 and J usage is TRBJ2-1, with D hard to call. V shed 0 bases and J shed 13 bases, with 10 bases lying between them. Germline CDR1 and CDR2: LGHDT and YNNKEL (reference sequence). This CDR3 comprises 12 residues. The CDR3 region has the DNA TGTGCCAGCAGCCAAGATTCAGCGCGCCAGTTCTTC. Its protein is CASSQDSARQFF.

This clonotype was counted between two and nine times. V gene TRBV5-4 combines with J gene TRBJ2-2; 8 bases align to TRBD1. With V trimmed by 4 bases and J by 5 bases, 13 bases remained unmatched. This CDR3 has 17 residues. CDR1 SGHNT and CDR2 YYREEE come from the germline V gene (reference sequence). CDR3 residues: CASSRKTGVGVTGELFF. The CDR3, as DNA: TGTGCCAGCAGCCGTAAGACAGGGGTCGGGGTAACCGGGGAGCTGTTTTTT.

V usage is TRBV7-2 and J usage is TRBJ1-2; TRBD1 might be the D (6 bases). Germline loops: CDR1 SGHTA, CDR2 FQGNSA. V was cut by 1 base and J by 6 bases, with 15 bases left in between. The CDR3 has 15 residues. In DNA form, the CDR3 reads TGTGCCAGCAGCTTAGGCAGGGGTTCGCGGAATGGCTACACCTTC. This gives the protein CASSLGRGSRNGYTF.

Only a few counts were recorded for this clonotype. V and J are TRBV27 and TRBJ1-2, with 10 bases aligning to TRBD1. Trimming took 6 bases from V and 8 from J; bases not matched to a gene: 3. This CDR3 contains 12 residues. The V gene's germline CDR1 is MNHEY and CDR2 SMNVEV (reference sequence). Here the CDR3 reads CASRTGGRGYTF. In DNA, the CDR3 is TGTGCCAGCAGGACAGGGGGCCGGGGCTACACCTTC.

The chain employs TRBV6-1 and TRBJ2-7; possible D gene TRBD2, 6 bases. The closer fit of TRBJ2-5 to the DNA end suggests the J call may be wrong. Germline assignment: CDR1 MNHNS and CDR2 SASEGT. This CDR3 is 13 amino acids long. CDR3 DNA: TGTGCCAGCAGCTCCTGGGGGAGGGAGACCCAGTACTTC. This gives the protein CASSSWGRETQYF.